The rows below give T cell receptor beta chains drawn from one sample of a study of beta chain features in type 1 diabetes. TCRdb's table, derived via immunoSEQ multiplex PCR, lists solely in-frame clones and lacks some. The sample has over 150,000 clones; under 9.5% are singletons. Sequencing was performed on central memory CD4+ T cells from blood. These receptors were collected from a man between 18 and 29 years old in good health. Each CDR3 is given with its conserved first and last residue. D genes are given only for firm matches. Clone size is shown for a subset of rows, as once, few, many or a class of expanded clone.

cdr3_nt cdr3_aa clone_size v_call d_call j_call
TGCGCCAGCAGCGTTGGACTAGCGGGAGGGCTTGATACGCAGTATTTT CASSVGLAGGLDTQYF many TRBV5-1 TRBD2 TRBJ2-3
TGTGCCAGTCGGACTTTTACCTACGAGCAGTACTTC CASRTFTYEQYF few TRBV28 NA TRBJ2-7
TGTGCCAGCAGTGAGCGACAGTTTGACACCGGGGAGCTGTTTTTT CASSERQFDTGELFF NA TRBV25-1 NA TRBJ2-2
TGTGCCAGCAGCTTTGACAGGGCTAACACTGAAGCTTTCTTT CASSFDRANTEAFF few TRBV7-2 TRBD1 TRBJ1-1
TGCAGCGCCCGCGGGGGCGGGGAGCTGTTTTTT CSARGGGELFF many TRBV29-1 TRBD2 TRBJ2-2
TGCAGCGTTGCCAGGACTGCAGTTGATACGCAGTATTTT CSVARTAVDTQYF many TRBV29-1 NA TRBJ2-3
TGCAGCGTTGATGCGGGGGGGGGTGGCCAAGAGACCCAGTACTTC CSVDAGGGGQETQYF few TRBV29-1 TRBD2 TRBJ2-5
TGCGCCAGCATGGAGGGGGCGATGGTTCAGAATGAGCAGTTCTTC CASMEGAMVQNEQFF few TRBV5-1 NA TRBJ2-1
TGTGCCAGCTCTCTCGACAGGAACACTGAAGCTTTCTTT CASSLDRNTEAFF NA TRBV18 NA TRBJ1-1
TGTGCCAGCAGCTTGTACGGTTCCTACGAGCAGTACTTC CASSLYGSYEQYF NA TRBV5-4 NA TRBJ2-7
TGCGCCAGCAGCCCCCGGACAGGGGCAGAGACCCAGTACTTC CASSPRTGAETQYF many TRBV5-1 TRBD1 TRBJ2-5
TGTGCCAGCAGCCCCTCCGGGACTAGCGGGTCCTACGAGCAGTACTTC CASSPSGTSGSYEQYF many TRBV7-3 TRBD2 TRBJ2-7
TGCGCCAGCAGCTTTACTGGGGACAGGCCTAAGGCCCAATTT CASSFTGDRPKAQF many TRBV5-1 TRBD1 TRBJ2-3
TGTGCCAGCAGTTCATCGGGACAGACGGGGAACATTCAGTACTTC CASSSSGQTGNIQYF NA TRBV28 TRBD1 TRBJ2-4
TGTGCCAGCAGTATTATTGCGGGACAGGGTCCAACTAATGAAAAACTGTTTTTT CASSIIAGQGPTNEKLFF NA TRBV28 TRBD1 TRBJ1-4
TGTGCCAGCAGTAGGGACAGGGGAATTGGTGGCTACACCTTC CASSRDRGIGGYTF few TRBV27 TRBD1 TRBJ1-2
TGTGCCAGCAGCGTAGACGCGGGAACTTACAATGAGCAGTTCTTC CASSVDAGTYNEQFF NA TRBV9 NA TRBJ2-1
TGTGCCAGCAGCTCCCAGAAAGAGACCCAGTACTTC CASSSQKETQYF NA TRBV7-6 NA TRBJ2-5
TGTGCCAGCAGCCCGGGGACTCCCGTCGATGAGCAGTTCTTC CASSPGTPVDEQFF many TRBV7-9 NA TRBJ2-1
TGCGCCAGCAGCTTTCCTTATAAGGGGGAGACCCAGTACTTC CASSFPYKGETQYF few TRBV5-1 NA TRBJ2-5
TGTGCCAGCAGTCCAAGAGGGGGCACCTACGAGCAGTACTTC CASSPRGGTYEQYF many TRBV4-2 TRBD1 TRBJ2-7
TGTGCCAGTAGTCCACAGGCCAGCACAGATACGCAGTATTTT CASSPQASTDTQYF NA TRBV19 NA TRBJ2-3
TGTGCCAGCAGCTTCTCGAGAGACAATGAGCAGTTCTTC CASSFSRDNEQFF NA TRBV7-2 NA TRBJ2-1
TGTGCCAGCAGCTTCTCGGCGGCTGGAAACACCATATATTTT CASSFSAAGNTIYF many TRBV7-9 NA TRBJ1-3
TGTGCCAGCAGCGTCCATGCCGGGGGGAATCAGCCCCAGCATTTT CASSVHAGGNQPQHF few TRBV9 NA TRBJ1-5
TGTGCCAGCAGCTTAGCAGAGGGAAATGAGCAGTTCTTC CASSLAEGNEQFF many TRBV7-9 NA TRBJ2-1
TGTGCCAGCAGTCCGGGTCACAGCACAGATACGCAGTATTTT CASSPGHSTDTQYF few TRBV6-5 NA TRBJ2-3
TGTGCCAGCAGTCGGACCCCGGGACAGGGGGCGTCCCTCCACTTT CASSRTPGQGASLHF few TRBV27 TRBD1 TRBJ1-6
TGCGCCAGCAGCCCCGAGGGGACTCTCCTCTACAATGAGCAGTTCTTC CASSPEGTLLYNEQFF many TRBV4-3 NA TRBJ2-1
TGTGCCAGCAGCGTAGCCCCCACACAGGGCCCTGGAAACACCATATATTTT CASSVAPTQGPGNTIYF few TRBV9 NA TRBJ1-3
TGTGCCAGCAGCTTAGCCCTCGGCAGGGGAATGGAGCAGTACTTC CASSLALGRGMEQYF few TRBV7-2 NA TRBJ2-7
TGTGCCAGCAGTTTCGGGGCAGGGGGTGCCAATGAGCAGTTCTTC CASSFGAGGANEQFF NA TRBV27 TRBD1 TRBJ2-1